Listed below are T cell receptor beta chains from one sample, sequenced in a study of post-analysis software for immune sequencing data. A single record per CDR3 protein comes from TCRdb applying MiXCR to the PCR reads. This sample carries 150,000 to 200,000 distinct CDR3 sequences, about 37% of them seen once, and the ten largest clones take about 26%. This specimen consisted of blood, obtained after autologous hematopoietic stem cell transplantation. These receptors originate from a girl aged 10 to 17 with multiple sclerosis. Both conserved end residues are part of each CDR3. A D gene is named only where the DNA matches it firmly. The listing skips clone size in some rows; elsewhere it reads once, few, many or a size class.

V	size	J	D	CDR3	DNA
TRBV4-1	few	TRBJ2-3	TRBD2	CASSKSSGRASFTDTQYF	TGCGCCAGCAGCAAAAGTAGCGGGAGGGCCAGCTTTACAGATACGCAGTATTTT
TRBV2	many	TRBJ2-5	TRBD2	CASSRQGLAALETQYF	TGTGCCAGCAGTCGACAGGGACTAGCGGCCCTTGAGACCCAGTACTTC
TRBV29-1	few	TRBJ1-1	.	CSVLWNTEAFF	TGCAGCGTTCTGTGGAACACTGAAGCTTTCTTT
TRBV7-6	few	TRBJ1-1	.	CASSYGGGGNTEAFF	TGTGCCAGCAGCTACGGAGGGGGGGGAAACACTGAAGCTTTCTTT
TRBV5-8	.	TRBJ1-1	.	CASSPGWAAKNRHTEAFF	TGTGCCAGCAGCCCTGGTTGGGCGGCAAAAAATAGGCACACTGAAGCTTTCTTT
TRBV29-1	.	TRBJ2-2	.	CSVGRGRGNTGELFF	TGCAGCGTTGGGAGGGGCAGGGGTAACACCGGGGAGCTGTTTTTT
TRBV5-5	.	TRBJ2-3	.	CAGSLLADSTDTQYF	TGTGCCGGCAGCTTGCTAGCCGACAGCACGGATACGCAGTATTTT
TRBV20-1	.	TRBJ2-1	TRBD2	CSVTERGGYNEQFF	TGCAGTGTGACTGAGCGGGGGGGCTACAATGAGCAGTTCTTC
TRBV29-1	few	TRBJ2-1	.	CSGEWDEQFF	TGCAGCGGAGAGTGGGATGAGCAGTTCTTC
TRBV24-1	.	TRBJ1-2	TRBD1	CATSTGRGVNYGYTF	TGTGCCACCAGTACCGGCAGGGGGGTTAACTATGGCTACACCTTC
TRBV6-5	few	TRBJ1-2	TRBD1	CASSYSGQGRDGYTF	TGTGCCAGCAGTTACTCGGGACAGGGAAGGGATGGCTACACCTTC
TRBV20-1	.	TRBJ2-7	.	CSASGGSLSSYEQYF	TGCAGTGCTAGCGGGGGTTCTCTGAGCTCCTACGAGCAGTACTTC
TRBV27	.	TRBJ2-7	TRBD2	CASSLTGLAWTYEQYF	TGTGCCAGCAGTTTAACCGGACTAGCGTGGACCTACGAGCAGTACTTC
TRBV2	few	TRBJ2-2	TRBD2	CASSITSGRTAGELFF	TGTGCCAGCAGTATCACTAGCGGGAGAACCGCCGGGGAGCTGTTTTTT
TRBV3-1	.	TRBJ2-6	.	CASSRFTGTSGANVLTF	TGTGCCAGCAGCCGTTTTACAGGTACCTCTGGGGCCAACGTCCTGACTTTC
TRBV7-9	.	TRBJ2-1	TRBD2	CASSPGRTSGNGEQFF	TGTGCCAGCAGCCCGGGGAGGACTAGCGGGAACGGTGAGCAGTTCTTC
TRBV20-1	.	TRBJ2-7	TRBD2	CSAHGAKSSGSGPAEQYF	TGCAGTGCCCACGGGGCCAAAAGTAGCGGGAGTGGCCCGGCCGAGCAGTACTTC
TRBV6-6	.	TRBJ2-1	.	CASSYSSPAGLYNEQFF	TGTGCCAGCAGTTACTCGTCACCGGCGGGACTTTACAATGAGCAGTTCTTC
TRBV9	few	TRBJ2-3	.	CASSVAAHTDTQYF	TGTGCCAGCAGCGTAGCTGCCCACACAGATACGCAGTATTTT
TRBV20-1	.	TRBJ2-7	TRBD1	CSARDDRGVHEQYF	TGCAGTGCCAGAGATGACAGGGGGGTCCACGAGCAGTACTTC
TRBV9	.	TRBJ2-1	TRBD2	CASSVEGGSSYNEQFF	TGTGCCAGCAGCGTAGAGGGCGGGAGCTCCTACAATGAGCAGTTCTTC
TRBV20-1	.	TRBJ2-5	TRBD2	CSASRSGSGPEKTQYF	TGCAGTGCGTCGCGGAGCGGGAGCGGACCAGAGAAGACCCAGTACTTC
TRBV29-1	few	TRBJ1-1	TRBD1	CSGMTGGAAEAFF	TGCAGCGGGATGACAGGGGGCGCCGCTGAAGCTTTCTTT
TRBV20-1	many	TRBJ2-1	.	CSASGYYEQFF	TGCAGTGCTAGTGGTTACTATGAGCAGTTCTTC
TRBV20-1	few	TRBJ1-1	.	CSARGHRNTEAFF	TGCAGTGCTAGAGGACACCGGAACACTGAAGCTTTCTTT
TRBV12-3/TRBV12-4	few	TRBJ1-5	TRBD1	CASTKDRIKNQPQHF	TGTGCCAGCACGAAGGACAGGATCAAAAATCAGCCCCAGCATTTT
TRBV4-2	.	TRBJ2-7	.	CVSSQDFGAQAYEQYF	TGTGTCAGCAGCCAAGATTTCGGGGCACAGGCGTACGAGCAGTACTTC
TRBV29-1	.	TRBJ2-6	.	CSVYGAAGANVPTF	TGCAGCGTTTATGGCGCGGCTGGGGCCAACGTCCCGACTTTC
TRBV3-1	few	TRBJ1-2	TRBD1	CASSRDRAIGYTF	TGTGCCAGCAGCCGGGACAGGGCAATTGGCTACACCTTC
TRBV5-1	few	TRBJ1-2	.	CASSLEGGDGYTF	TGCGCCAGCAGCTTGGAAGGGGGGGATGGCTACACCTTC
TRBV28	.	TRBJ2-1	TRBD2	CASSLKGLVTYNEQFF	TGTGCCAGCAGTTTGAAGGGACTAGTTACGTACAATGAGCAGTTCTTC
TRBV9	.	TRBJ2-7	.	CASSVAWGRPYEQYF	TGTGCCAGCAGCGTAGCTTGGGGCCGTCCATACGAGCAGTACTTC
TRBV7-7	few	TRBJ2-2	.	CASSNGGPGELFF	TGTGCTAGCAGCAACGGAGGCCCCGGGGAGCTGTTTTTT
TRBV12-3/TRBV12-4	once	TRBJ2-5	.	CASSFKRLGETQYF	TGTGCCAGCAGTTTTAAACGTTTAGGGGAGACCCAGTACTTC
TRBV15	.	TRBJ1-2	.	CATSKLGGTYGYTF	TGTGCCACCAGCAAACTGGGGGGGACCTATGGCTACACCTTC
TRBV12-3/TRBV12-4	few	TRBJ2-5	.	CASSQLTGQETQYF	TGTGCCAGCAGTCAACTAACAGGGCAAGAGACCCAGTACTTC
TRBV7-8	.	TRBJ2-2	TRBD2	CASSLTSGSDTGELFF	TGTGCCAGCAGCCTTACTAGCGGGAGTGACACCGGGGAGCTGTTTTTT
TRBV24-1	few	TRBJ2-1	TRBD2	CATSDPRTSGIEQFF	TGTGCCACCAGTGACCCCAGGACTAGCGGTATAGAGCAGTTCTTC
TRBV13	.	TRBJ2-4	.	CAGRSRGDSYGQYF	TGTGCCGGCAGGTCCCGCGGGGACTCCTACGGGCAGTACTTC
TRBV12-5	.	TRBJ2-1	.	CASGSSVLNEQFF	TGCGCTAGTGGGTCTAGCGTCCTCAATGAGCAGTTCTTC
TRBV7-3	.	TRBJ1-1	.	CASSSDSGNTEAFF	TGTGCCAGCAGCTCAGACTCAGGGAACACTGAAGCTTTCTTT
TRBV20-1	.	TRBJ2-2	.	CSARDRDSNTGELFF	TGCAGTGCTAGAGACCGGGACTCCAACACCGGGGAGCTGTTTTTT
TRBV5-6	few	TRBJ2-3	.	CASSLGYGNADTQYF	TGTGCCAGCAGCTTGGGTTACGGGAACGCAGATACGCAGTATTTT
TRBV20-1	many	TRBJ2-3	.	CSAIDTWVSTDTQYF	TGCAGTGCTATTGACACCTGGGTTAGCACAGATACGCAGTATTTT
TRBV28	.	TRBJ2-5	TRBD2	CASSSTTPGTSGWTTQETQYF	TGTGCCAGCAGTTCCACTACCCCAGGGACTAGCGGGTGGACAACCCAAGAGACCCAGTACTTC
TRBV2	.	TRBJ2-5	TRBD1	CASSGPDRAPETQYF	TGTGCCAGCAGTGGCCCCGACAGGGCCCCGGAGACCCAGTACTTC
TRBV12-5	few	TRBJ2-7	.	CASARLTGTYEQYF	TGTGCTAGTGCCCGCTTGACAGGAACCTACGAGCAGTACTTC
TRBV29-1	few	TRBJ1-1	.	CSVEYLKSEAFF	TGCAGCGTTGAATATCTTAAGAGTGAAGCTTTCTTT
TRBV19	.	TRBJ2-1	.	CASSMAPIGEQFF	TGTGCCAGTAGTATGGCCCCCATCGGTGAGCAGTTCTTC
TRBV5-6	.	TRBJ1-2	TRBD1	CASSLGQGGFYGYTF	TGTGCCAGCAGCTTGGGACAGGGAGGGTTCTATGGCTACACCTTC
TRBV20-1	many	TRBJ2-7	.	CSALGPGYEQYF	TGCAGTGCTCTCGGACCAGGGTACGAGCAGTACTTC
TRBV13	.	TRBJ2-3	TRBD2	CASSQYQLAGEDPDTQYF	TGTGCCAGCAGCCAATACCAACTAGCGGGAGAGGACCCAGATACGCAGTATTTT
TRBV10-3	.	TRBJ2-7	.	CAISDLSGDTLYEQYF	TGTGCCATCAGTGATCTAAGCGGGGACACCCTTTACGAGCAGTACTTC
TRBV28	.	TRBJ2-3	TRBD2	CASSPPGLGGTDTQYF	TGTGCCAGCAGTCCACCGGGACTAGGGGGGACAGATACGCAGTATTTT
TRBV6-6	medium-sized	TRBJ1-1	.	CASSSSPQDIMGTEAFF	TGTGCCAGCAGTTCATCACCTCAGGACATAATGGGCACTGAAGCTTTCTTT
TRBV20-1	.	TRBJ1-5	.	CSAIHIGRPQHF	TGCAGTGCTATTCACATCGGCCGACCCCAGCATTTT
TRBV29-1	few	TRBJ2-3	TRBD2	CSAPTSGGGTDTQYF	TGCAGCGCACCGACTAGCGGGGGGGGCACAGATACGCAGTATTTT
TRBV28	.	TRBJ1-1	TRBD1	CASADRENTEAFF	TGTGCCAGCGCAGACAGGGAGAACACTGAAGCTTTCTTT
TRBV12-5	.	TRBJ2-1	TRBD2	CASGLVAGEYNEQFF	TGTGCTAGTGGTTTGGTAGCGGGAGAGTACAATGAGCAGTTCTTC
TRBV5-6	.	TRBJ2-7	.	CASSWIPGGFYEQYF	TGTGCCAGCAGCTGGATTCCCGGGGGATTCTACGAGCAGTACTTC